This T cell receptor (beta chain) is drawn from a study of early T cells in non-severe SARS-CoV-2 infection. Study details: The sequenced material was bulk RNA from unsorted whole blood, and its chains were unpaired.

This clonotype was counted a single time. Researchers tagged individual cDNA molecules with unique molecular identifiers. One entry per CDR3 protein, called by TCRdb with MiXCR from the 5' RACE reads. The table lists some 70,000 distinct CDR3 sequences, more than 10% of them singletons, with about 3.9% in the top ten. The CDR3 sequence is 15 residues long. Germline V gene sequence: CDR1 MNHNS, CDR2 SASEGT. Trimming at V came to 5 bases and at J to 2 bases, leaving 6 bases not matched to a gene. This sequence joins TRBV6-1 and TRBJ2-7, with TRBD1 matching 10 bases. The source of this sequence is an adult who was a healthcare worker with PCR-confirmed SARS-CoV-2 infection or an uninfected control (not recorded which). The sample was whole blood. The CDR3, as DNA: TGTGCCAGCAGTCCAGACAGGGGGCTTACCTACGAGCAGTACTTC. It is translated as CASSPDRGLTYEQYF.